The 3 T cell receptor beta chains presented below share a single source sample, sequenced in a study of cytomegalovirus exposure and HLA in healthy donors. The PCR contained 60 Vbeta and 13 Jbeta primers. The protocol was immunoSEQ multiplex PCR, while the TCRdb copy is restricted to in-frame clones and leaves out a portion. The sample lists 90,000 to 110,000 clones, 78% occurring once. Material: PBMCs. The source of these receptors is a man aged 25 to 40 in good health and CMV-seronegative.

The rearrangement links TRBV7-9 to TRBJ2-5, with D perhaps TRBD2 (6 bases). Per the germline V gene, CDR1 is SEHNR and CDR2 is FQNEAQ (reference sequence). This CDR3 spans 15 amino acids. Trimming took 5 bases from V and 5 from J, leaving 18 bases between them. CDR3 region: CASSPGLRSGETQYF. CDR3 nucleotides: TGTGCCAGCAGCCCTGGGCTCCGAAGCGGGGAGACCCAGTACTTC.

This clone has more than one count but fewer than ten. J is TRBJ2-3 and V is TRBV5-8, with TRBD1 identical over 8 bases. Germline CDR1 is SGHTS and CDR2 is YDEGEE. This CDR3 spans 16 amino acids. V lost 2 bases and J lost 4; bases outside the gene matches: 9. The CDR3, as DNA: TGTGCCAGCAGCTTAGCCGGGACAGGAGTCGCAGATACGCAGTATTTT. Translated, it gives CASSLAGTGVADTQYF.

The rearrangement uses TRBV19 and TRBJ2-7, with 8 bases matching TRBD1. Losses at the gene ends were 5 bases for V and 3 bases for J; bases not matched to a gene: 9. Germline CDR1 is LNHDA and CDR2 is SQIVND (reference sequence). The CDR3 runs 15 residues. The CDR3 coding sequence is TGTGCCAGTAGTGGTCCAGGGACAGGATTCTACGAGCAGTACTTC. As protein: CASSGPGTGFYEQYF.